One and the same sample provided the 10 T cell receptor beta chains below, sequenced in a study of shared clonotypes between healthy human individuals. Produced via immunoSEQ multiplex PCR; TCRdb's table is partial and in-frame only. Of millions of clones detected, 90% to 95% appear once; the ten largest clones hold 0.39%. What was sequenced was naive CD4+ T cells from PBMCs. Noted subset: CD45RA+ positively selected. All receptors come from a man aged 18 to 29 in good health. Some clones in this sample may be carry-over from other donors' samples.

In this sample, this clone turned up once. At the DNA level, this CDR3 is encoded by other sequences in the same sample as well. This chain uses TRBV29-1 with TRBJ1-1; D is possibly TRBD1 (5 bases). This CDR3 is built from 13 residues. The V gene's germline CDR1 is SQVTM and CDR2 ANQGSEA. V lost 3 bases and J lost 0, with 8 bases in between. The CDR3 sequence is CSVDGAMNTEAFF. The CDR3 DNA sequence: TGCAGCGTTGACGGGGCAATGAACACTGAAGCTTTCTTT.

The CDR3 sequence is CASSFGGSGQETQYF. CDR3 nucleotides: TGCGCCAGCAGCTTCGGCGGGAGTGGTCAAGAGACCCAGTACTTC. This chain connects TRBV5-1 to TRBJ2-5, with 7 positions matching TRBD2. Losses at the gene ends were 2 bases for V and 2 bases for J; bases not matched to a gene: 6. The CDR3 is 15 residues long. Germline loops: CDR1 SGHRS, CDR2 YFSETQ.

The sample holds a few counts of this clone. Other nucleotide sequences in the sample specify the same CDR3. The chain joins TRBV20-1 to TRBJ1-1; D not certain. Germline CDR1 reads DFQATT; CDR2 reads SNEGSKA (reference sequence). The CDR3 has 10 amino acids. V lost 2 bases, J lost 2 bases, and 0 bases lay in between. The CDR3 DNA reads TGCAGTGCTAGAAACACTGAAGCTTTCTTT. Its translation is CSARNTEAFF.

V and J are TRBV9 and TRBJ1-1; D ambiguous. This CDR3 contains 13 residues. Germline-derived CDR1 and CDR2 are SGDLS and YYNGEE. Trimming removed 1 base at V and 4 bases at J, with 8 bases between. The CDR3 nucleotides are TGTGCCAGCAGCGTAACCCGGGGCACTGAAGCTTTCTTT. It yields the protein CASSVTRGTEAFF.

With respect to this clone: This specimen includes other DNA sequences encoding the same CDR3. V is TRBV18 and J is TRBJ1-4, with D hard to call. This CDR3 is built from 13 residues. V was pared by 0 bases and J by 8 bases, with 7 bases between. Germline V gives CDR1 KGHSH, CDR2 LQKENI. Here the CDR3 reads CASSPPGNEKLFF. DNA of the CDR3: TGTGCCAGCTCACCACCGGGTAACGAAAAACTGTTTTTT.

The CDR3 here is CASSENPTDTQYF. The CDR3 nucleotides read TGCGCCAGCAGTGAGAACCCCACAGATACGCAGTATTTT. The chain carries TRBV10-1 and TRBJ2-3; D gene uncertain. V lost 2 bases, J lost 2 bases, and 5 bases lay in between. CDR1 and CDR2 from the germline V gene are WNHNN and SYGVQD (reference sequence). The CDR3 spans 13 residues.

As concerns this clone: This sample also contains other DNA sequences that code for the same CDR3. CDR3 protein: CASSQGQGSSYEQYF. The DNA of the CDR3 is TGCGCCAGCAGCCAAGGACAGGGGAGCTCCTACGAGCAGTACTTC. V is TRBV4-1 and J is TRBJ2-7; 8 nucleotides align to TRBD1. Germline V lookup: CDR1 MGHRA, CDR2 YSYEKL. This CDR3 has 15 residues. V lost 1 base to trimming and J lost 0 bases; unmatched junction nucleotides: 2.

As to this clone: At one end, the junction sequence differs from germline, possibly due to a read error. This chain joins TRBV20-1 and TRBJ2-7; D may be TRBD1 or TRBD2 (5 bases each). Germline assignment: CDR1 DFQATT and CDR2 SNEGSKA (reference sequence). The CDR3 contains 9 residues. In nucleotides, the CDR3 is TGCAGTGCTGGGGGACCCTTGTGCTTC. Translated: CSAGGPLCF.

The chain has TRBV6-6 and TRBJ1-4; the D is unclear. The germline V gene has CDR1 MNHNY and CDR2 SVGAGI (reference sequence). The CDR3 runs to 16 residues. Trimming took 2 bases from V and 5 from J, leaving 15 bases between them. This CDR3 is CASSYGTSLGNEKLFF. The CDR3 nucleotides are TGTGCCAGCAGTTACGGTACCTCCCTTGGAAATGAAAAACTGTTTTTT.

The V call is TRBV5-6, the J call TRBJ2-3; 8 bases are shared with TRBD1. The CDR3 is made up of 15 amino acids. V gave up 0 bases and J gave up 3 bases; unmatched junction bases: 3. CDR1 SGHDT and CDR2 YYEEEE come from the germline V gene. In DNA form, the CDR3 reads TGTGCCAGCAGCTTGGACAGGGGGGTAACAGATACGCAGTATTTT. It translates to CASSLDRGVTDTQYF.